The next 27 T cell receptor beta chains were all read from a single sample in a study of blood T cell repertoires in COVID-19. Produced via immunoSEQ multiplex PCR; TCRdb's table is partial and in-frame only. The sample consists of around 60,000 clones, roughly 84% of them appearing once. The sequenced sample consisted of peripheral blood. The receptors were sampled from a woman aged 55-70 years with acute or convalescent COVID-19.

The chain recombines TRBV24-1 with TRBJ1-3; 11 positions agree with TRBD1. Germline lookup yields CDR1 KGHDR and CDR2 SFDVKD. CDR3 length equals 16 residues. V lost 5 bases, J lost 2 bases, and 4 bases stayed unmatched. The CDR3 bases are TGTGCCACCAGTGCGCCGGGACAGGGGGCTGGAAACACCATATATTTT. Translation gives CATSAPGQGAGNTIYF.

This chain connects TRBV11-2 to TRBJ1-2, with 10 bases aligning to TRBD1. Trimming removed 5 bases from V and 8 bases from J; junction bases left unmatched: 8. The germline gives CDR1 SGHAT, CDR2 FQNNGV. The CDR3 totals 14 residues. The chain's CDR3 is CASSLWDRGGGYTF. The CDR3 DNA reads as TGTGCCAGCAGCCTTTGGGACAGGGGTGGCGGCTACACCTTC.

This chain links TRBV11-2 with TRBJ1-4, with a possible D match to TRBD1 (5 bases). This CDR3 region has 16 residues. Germline values: CDR1 SGHAT, CDR2 FQNNGV. Trimming cost V 0 bases and J 5 bases, with 13 bases left between them. CDR3 bases: TGTGCCAGCAGCTTAGAAGACGGGACTGGAAATGAAAAACTGTTTTTT. Its protein is CASSLEDGTGNEKLFF.

The J gene is TRBJ2-7, the V gene TRBV4-1, with 10 bases matching TRBD1. Germline assignment: CDR1 MGHRA and CDR2 YSYEKL. The CDR3 spans 15 residues. The ends lost 1 base at V and 4 bases at J; junction bases unmatched: 4. The CDR3 coding sequence is TGCGCCAGCAGCCAAGCCGGGACAGGGGCTTACGAGCAGTACTTC. It encodes CASSQAGTGAYEQYF.

V usage is TRBV5-6 and J usage is TRBJ1-3; TRBD1 agrees at 9 bases. From germline, CDR1 is SGHDT and CDR2 YYEEEE. V dropped 4 bases and J dropped 4; count of bases not matched to a gene: 12. The CDR3 spans 17 residues. CDR3 amino acids: CASSHGRQGVRGNTIYF. For the CDR3, the DNA is TGTGCCAGCAGCCATGGAAGACAGGGGGTTAGAGGAAACACCATATATTTT.

The chain is built from TRBV5-6 and TRBJ1-1, with 8 bases aligning to TRBD1. Trimming at V came to 3 bases and at J to 5 bases, leaving 6 bases not matched to a gene. The CDR3 contains 14 residues. Germline values: CDR1 SGHDT, CDR2 YYEEEE. In DNA, the CDR3 is TGTGCCAGCAGCTCGTACAGGGGGGGAACTGAAGCTTTCTTT. It codes for CASSSYRGGTEAFF.

V and J are TRBV19 and TRBJ2-2; TRBD2 matches at 7 bases. In germline, CDR1 is LNHDA, CDR2 SQIVND (reference sequence). The junction had 5 bases not matched to a gene; V was cut back by 6 bases and J by 4 bases. The CDR3 is 14 residues long. CDR3 DNA sequence: TGTGCCAGTAGGGAGGGCGGGGGCACCGGGGAGCTGTTTTTT. Protein: CASREGGGTGELFF.

The V gene is TRBV6-4, the J gene TRBJ1-2, with a tentative D call TRBD1 (5 bases). The germline gives CDR1 MRHNA, CDR2 SNTAGT. This CDR3 is built from 14 residues. Trimming removed 6 bases from V and 7 bases from J, with 18 bases in between. CDR3 nucleotide sequence: TGTGCCAGCAGCTGGATCAGGGTTCCAGGTGGCTACACCTTC. Protein product: CASSWIRVPGGYTF.

This sequence joins TRBV6-5 and TRBJ1-2; 8 bases are a match to TRBD1. Germline CDR1 is MNHEY and CDR2 is SVGAGI. After removal of 6 bases from V and 7 bases from J, the junction contained 10 bases not matched to a gene. There are 14 residues in the CDR3. This CDR3 reads CASRIGQGILGYTF. In DNA, the CDR3 is TGTGCCAGCAGAATCGGACAGGGTATTCTTGGCTACACCTTC.

The V gene is TRBV12-5, the J gene TRBJ1-2, with a weak D call TRBD1 (6 bases). The germline gives CDR1 LGHNT, CDR2 FRNRAP. The CDR3 is made up of 16 amino acids. The V and J ends lost 4 bases and 1 base respectively, with 16 bases between them. The CDR3 loop is CASGSNLDRFNYGYTF. The CDR3 region has the DNA TGTGCTAGTGGTTCCAACCTGGACAGATTTAACTATGGCTACACCTTC.

The CDR3 sequence: CASSADRAGQYF. For the CDR3, the DNA is TGTGCCAGCAGCGCAGACAGGGCCGGGCAGTACTTC. The rearrangement uses TRBV3-1 (or the pseudogene TRBV3-2) and TRBJ2-7; 7 nucleotides agree with TRBD1. This CDR3 contains 12 residues. V was pared by 5 bases and J by 9 bases, with 7 bases of the junction left unmatched. Germline V gene lookup returns CDR1 LGHDT and CDR2 YNNKEL (reference sequence).

This clone has only a few counts. The CDR3 spells CASSFLRDTSSGNTIYF. CDR3 bases: TGTGCCAGCAGCTTCCTCCGGGACACTTCCTCTGGAAACACCATATATTTT. The V gene is TRBV5-6, the J gene TRBJ1-3, with D possibly being TRBD1 (6 bases). Looked up from germline, CDR1 is SGHDT and CDR2 is YYEEEE. The CDR3 loop spans 17 amino acids. Trimming removed 2 bases from V and 0 bases from J, with 15 bases in between.

J is TRBJ2-7 and V is TRBV5-4, with D uncertain. The CDR3 is 11 residues long. Germline CDR1 and CDR2: SGHNT and YYREEE (reference sequence). Deletions cut 4 bases from V and 5 bases from J, with 7 bases between. DNA for the CDR3: TGTGCCAGCAGCCAACCTAACGAGCAGTACTTC. This gives the protein CASSQPNEQYF.

The CDR3 spells CASSIVRKGVYNEQFF. The CDR3 DNA follows: TGTGCCAGTAGTATAGTTCGGAAGGGGGTCTACAATGAGCAGTTCTTC. This chain connects TRBV19 to TRBJ2-1, with D possibly matching TRBD1 (6 bases). CDR1 and CDR2 from the germline V gene are LNHDA and SQIVND (reference sequence). Between the trimmed V and J ends, which lost 1 base and 3 bases, there was a span of 13 bases. This CDR3 is 16 amino acids long.

The chain recombines TRBV4-1 with TRBJ2-7; possibly TRBD1 for D (6 bases). Trimming took off 0 bases at V and 3 bases at J, with 12 bases between the two ends. CDR3 length: 15 residues. From germline, CDR1 is MGHRA and CDR2 YSYEKL. In DNA, the CDR3 is TGCGCCAGCAGCCAAGAGGCAGACAGGCACTACGAGCAGTACTTC. Protein product: CASSQEADRHYEQYF.

V usage is TRBV30 and J usage is TRBJ1-1; D may be TRBD1 (5 bases). Looked up from germline, CDR1 is GTSNPN and CDR2 is SVGIG (reference sequence). Trimming took 3 bases from V and 10 from J, leaving 18 bases between them. This CDR3 spans 13 amino acids. The DNA of the CDR3 is TGTGCCTGGAGATCCGGGACCCCCGGGAGAGCTTTCTTT. The encoded protein is CAWRSGTPGRAFF.

This CDR3 reads CASSESRLGASFSYNEQFF. CDR3 coding DNA: TGTGCCAGCAGTGAAAGCCGTCTGGGGGCGAGTTTCTCCTACAATGAGCAGTTCTTC. The chain combines TRBV2 with TRBJ2-1; D may be TRBD1 (6 bases). The CDR3 consists of 19 residues. Per the germline V gene, CDR1 is SNHLY and CDR2 is FYNNEI. Between the trimmed V and J ends, which lost 2 bases and 0 bases, there was a span of 20 bases.

V and J are TRBV6-1 and TRBJ2-3, with a tentative D call TRBD1 (5 bases). The CDR3 sequence is 14 residues long. V dropped 2 bases and J dropped 6 bases, with 12 bases sitting between them. Germline-derived CDR1 and CDR2 are MNHNS and SASEGT. The chain's CDR3 is CASSEPGLVDTQYF. CDR3 bases: TGTGCCAGCAGTGAACCAGGGCTGGTGGATACGCAGTATTTT.

The chain joins TRBV9 to TRBJ2-1, with 9 positions matching TRBD2. The length of the CDR3 is 16 residues. Germline V gene lookup returns CDR1 SGDLS and CDR2 YYNGEE. The J segment lost 7 bases and the V segment lost 0 bases, leaving 8 bases of the junction unmatched. The CDR3 DNA reads TGTGCCAGCAGCGTAGAACCAGCGGGGGGCTTGAATGAGCAGTTCTTC. Its translation: CASSVEPAGGLNEQFF.

Notes on this clone: The same CDR3 also results from other DNA sequences found in this sample. This chain connects TRBV30 to TRBJ1-1; D possibly corresponds to TRBD1 (5 bases). This CDR3 has 13 amino acids. V lost 3 bases and J 5 bases, leaving 13 bases between the germline ends. Germline assignment: CDR1 GTSNPN and CDR2 SVGIG (reference sequence). DNA of the CDR3: TGTGCCTGGAGACGAGGGGAGGGAACTGAAGCTTTCTTT. This encodes CAWRRGEGTEAFF.

The gene calls are TRBV6-5 and TRBJ2-1; D gene ambiguous. In germline, CDR1 is MNHEY, CDR2 SVGAGI. This CDR3 contains 14 residues. V lost 2 bases and J lost 6, with 11 bases in between. DNA of the CDR3: TGTGCCAGCAGTTACCTCCGGGTCCCCAATGAGCAGTTCTTC. The encoded protein is CASSYLRVPNEQFF.

This rearrangement joins TRBV9 to TRBJ1-4; 9 positions match TRBD1. Germline CDR1 is SGDLS and CDR2 is YYNGEE. Losses at the gene ends were 4 bases for V and 8 bases for J; bases not matched to a gene: 3. This CDR3 spans 13 amino acids. The CDR3 region has the DNA TGTGCCAGCAGCCAAGACAGGGGGGAAAAACTGTTTTTT. This translates into CASSQDRGEKLFF.

The rearrangement uses TRBV12-2 and TRBJ1-2; TRBD1, the table's D call, was not compared with the DNA. TRBV12-2 is a pseudogene segment. This CDR3 has 15 residues. The CDR3 nucleotides are TGTGCAAGTCGCTTCCGGGACAGGGGATTGTTGGGCTACACCTTC. Translated, it gives CASRFRDRGLLGYTF.

This chain uses TRBV2 with TRBJ1-1; no clear D gene. CDR1 SNHLY and CDR2 FYNNEI come from the germline V gene. Trimming removed 6 bases at V and 1 base at J, with 9 bases between. The CDR3 runs 13 residues. This CDR3 is CASSQVRNTEAFF. The CDR3 DNA is TGTGCCAGCAGCCAAGTGAGGAACACTGAAGCTTTCTTT.

The chain is built from TRBV10-3 and TRBJ2-5; 9 positions agree with TRBD1. V lost 7 bases and J lost 3; bases outside the gene matches: 6. The CDR3 sequence is 14 residues long. Germline V lookup: CDR1 ENHRY, CDR2 SYGVKD. The CDR3, as DNA: TGTGCCATCAACCACAGGGGGCGAGAAGAGACCCAGTACTTC. Protein sequence: CAINHRGREETQYF.

Only one count was recorded for this clone. V is TRBV24-1 and J is TRBJ2-1; perhaps TRBD2 as D (5 bases). The CDR3 covers 16 residues. The V end lost 0 bases, the J end lost 6 bases, and 14 bases lay between the germline ends. CDR1 KGHDR and CDR2 SFDVKD come from the germline V gene. The CDR3 DNA reads as TGTGCCACCAGTGATTTGTCGGCTAGCCGCCGCAATGAGCAGTTCTTC. Its translation is CATSDLSASRRNEQFF.

V gene TRBV7-2 combines with J gene TRBJ1-5; 10 bases match TRBD1. Germline V gene data show CDR1 as SGHTA and CDR2 as FQGNSA. Trimming took 5 bases from V and 6 from J; bases not matched to a gene: 7. The CDR3 has 15 residues. In nucleotides, the CDR3 is TGTGCCAGCAGCCCCCAGACAGGGGGCAGTCAGCCCCAGCATTTT. It is translated as CASSPQTGGSQPQHF.